This TCR beta chain originates from a study of T cells in Graves' hyperthyroidism and ophthalmopathy. This clonotype was detected only a few times. Its antigen is not known. For ophthalmopathy patients, the Clinical Activity Score was at least 3 and the NOSPECS grade at least 4; duration was under 3 months. Diagnostic decisions used clinical symptoms, serum thyroxine and TRAb, thyroid ultrasound and orbital computed tomography. PBMCs were derived from more than 8 ml fresh peripheral blood. TCR beta CDR3 regions were amplified from RNA. HTBI primers were employed in a first-round RT-PCR of the TCR CDR3. One entry per CDR3 protein, called by TCRdb with MiXCR from the multiplex PCR reads. The sample consists of around 360,000 distinct CDR3 sequences, over 12% of them appearing once. The trim removed 4 bases at V and 6 bases at J, leaving 14 bases unmatched. The CDR3 loop spans 17 amino acids. From germline, CDR1 is SGHKS and CDR2 YYEKEE (reference sequence).

Overall study findings and caveats: A model of 13 V-J pairs discriminated ophthalmopathy from stable hyperthyroidism.

The receptor was isolated from a woman aged 60-75 years with Graves' ophthalmopathy. This chain links TRBV5-5 with TRBJ2-5, with 11 bases matching TRBD2. The sequencing input was blood. CDR3 nucleotides: TGTGCCAGCAGCCCCGTACCGACTAGCGGGGCACAGAAGACCCAGTACTTC. Protein: CASSPVPTSGAQKTQYF.